The 5 T cell receptor beta chains presented below share a single source sample, sequenced in a study of cytomegalovirus exposure and HLA in healthy donors. The PCR was carried out with 60 Vbeta primers and 13 Jbeta primers. Sequencing was performed with immunoSEQ multiplex PCR; in TCRdb, only in-frame clones are kept and a portion is missing. The sample carries fewer than 200,000 clones, roughly 77% recorded once. Sequencing input: PBMCs. These receptors were collected from a man aged 35-49 years in good health and CMV-seropositive.

The chain couples TRBV4-1 to TRBJ2-3; D remains unclear. The CDR3 runs to 15 residues. V was clipped by 4 bases and J by 0 bases, with 11 bases between them. The germline V gene has CDR1 MGHRA and CDR2 YSYEKL. DNA of the CDR3: TGCGCCAGCAGCCTACAAAAATTTAGCACAGATACGCAGTATTTT. Its translation: CASSLQKFSTDTQYF.

The CDR3 coding sequence is TGTGCCAGCAGCAAAGTGAGACAGGGGTTAGTCCACGAGCAGTACTTC. This gives the protein CASSKVRQGLVHEQYF. The chain links TRBV21-1 to TRBJ2-7; TRBD1, the table's D call, was not compared with the DNA. TRBV21-1 is a pseudogene locus. The CDR3 runs 16 residues.

The chain employs TRBV10-3 and TRBJ2-3, with 12 bases identical to TRBD2. With 3 bases clipped from V and 4 bases from J, the junction kept 11 bases outside the gene matches. Germline V gene data show CDR1 as ENHRY and CDR2 as SYGVKD. There are 18 residues in the CDR3. The CDR3 here is CAISDPKASGGVADTQYF. Here the CDR3 DNA reads TGTGCCATCAGTGATCCCAAGGCTAGCGGGGGGGTAGCAGATACGCAGTATTTT.

This clone appeared a few times. This rearrangement joins TRBV9 to TRBJ2-3; possible D gene TRBD1, 5 bases. V gave up 6 bases and J gave up 2 bases, with 13 bases separating them. There are 14 residues in the CDR3. In germline, CDR1 is SGDLS, CDR2 YYNGEE. CDR3 loop: CASNVMGPTDTQYF. The CDR3 DNA is TGTGCCAGCAACGTTATGGGGCCCACAGATACGCAGTATTTT.

V gene TRBV4-3 combines with J gene TRBJ2-1; possibly TRBD2 for D (5 bases). The CDR3 loop spans 13 amino acids. Per the germline V gene, CDR1 is LGHNA and CDR2 is YSLEER. V was pared by 0 bases and J by 9 bases, with 9 bases between. The CDR3 sequence: CASSQEGGGEQFF. The CDR3 nucleotides read TGCGCCAGCAGCCAAGAAGGTGGAGGTGAGCAGTTCTTC.